This is a list of T cell receptor beta chains from one sample in a study of cytomegalovirus exposure and HLA in healthy donors. The method was immunoSEQ multiplex PCR; TCRdb's version includes in-frame clones alone and lacks a portion of them. The repertoire holds 200,000 to 300,000 clones, with roughly 91% as singletons. Specimen: PBMCs. The receptors come from a woman in her thirties in good health and CMV-seronegative. CDR3s include the opening cysteine and the closing phenylalanine or tryptophan. Each record gives: clone size, V gene, D gene, J gene, CDR3 DNA, CDR3 protein. A D gene is named only where the DNA matches it firmly. The size entry is marked missing in some rows and otherwise reads once, few, many or a size class.

size: .; V: TRBV5-1; D: TRBD1; J: TRBJ1-2; DNA: TGCGCCAGCAGCCGCACCGGGACAGCAGGGGGATATGGCTACACCTTC; CDR3: CASSRTGTAGGYGYTF
size: .; V: TRBV18; D: .; J: TRBJ2-7; DNA: TGTGCCAGCTCACCAAAGACGGACTCCTACGAGCAGTACTTC; CDR3: CASSPKTDSYEQYF
size: .; V: TRBV5-6; D: .; J: TRBJ2-2; DNA: TGTGCCAGCAGCTTGGGGCCCATCTTAGCAGACCTGAACACCGGGGAGCTGTTTTTT; CDR3: CASSLGPILADLNTGELFF
size: .; V: TRBV7-2; D: .; J: TRBJ2-7; DNA: TGTGCCAGCAGCTTCGAGTTCTACGAGCAGTACTTC; CDR3: CASSFEFYEQYF
size: .; V: TRBV7-9; D: .; J: TRBJ1-2; DNA: TGTGCCAGCAGCTTGGGGACCGTTGATGGCTACACCTTC; CDR3: CASSLGTVDGYTF
size: .; V: TRBV28; D: .; J: TRBJ2-3; DNA: TGTGCCAGCAGCCTAGCGCTAATCACAGATACGCAGTATTTT; CDR3: CASSLALITDTQYF
size: .; V: TRBV28; D: TRBD1; J: TRBJ2-7; DNA: TGTGCCAGCAGTGGGACAGGCGGTTTCTACGAGCAGTACTTC; CDR3: CASSGTGGFYEQYF
size: .; V: TRBV18; D: .; J: TRBJ2-6; DNA: TGTGCCAGCTCACCACCGGGGGTCCTCTCTGGGGCCAACGTCCTGACTTTC; CDR3: CASSPPGVLSGANVLTF
size: once; V: TRBV7-8; D: .; J: TRBJ2-1; DNA: TGTGCCAGCAGGCGCCACTGGGGGGAGGCCTACAATGAGCAGTTCTTC; CDR3: CASRRHWGEAYNEQFF
size: .; V: TRBV25-1; D: TRBD2; J: TRBJ2-1; DNA: TGTGCCAGCAGTGAGGTCGGGACTAGTTTATTCTTC; CDR3: CASSEVGTSLFF
size: .; V: TRBV29-1; D: .; J: TRBJ2-1; DNA: TGCAGCGTTGTGACAGGTCGAAGCTCCTACAATGAGCAGTTCTTC; CDR3: CSVVTGRSSYNEQFF
size: .; V: TRBV11-2; D: TRBD2; J: TRBJ2-2; DNA: TGTGCCAGCAGCTTAGTAAGGGGACTATCGAACACCGGGGAGCTGTTTTTT; CDR3: CASSLVRGLSNTGELFF
size: .; V: TRBV5-1; D: .; J: TRBJ2-3; DNA: TGCGCCAGCAGCTTGTGGCTGCCAACCAGCACAGATACGCAGTATTTT; CDR3: CASSLWLPTSTDTQYF
size: .; V: TRBV7-9; D: .; J: TRBJ1-2; DNA: TGTGCCAGCAGCTTAGAGACAGGTTATGGCTACACCTTC; CDR3: CASSLETGYGYTF
size: .; V: TRBV6-6; D: .; J: TRBJ2-1; DNA: TGTGCCAGCAGCCTAAGGTACAATGAGCAGTTCTTC; CDR3: CASSLRYNEQFF
size: .; V: TRBV27; D: TRBD1; J: TRBJ2-7; DNA: TGTGCCAGCCGAACCAACGCCTGGGACAGGGGGCGCCTTAGGAGCGAGCAGTACTTC; CDR3: CASRTNAWDRGRLRSEQYF
size: .; V: TRBV4-2; D: .; J: TRBJ1-2; DNA: TGTGCCAGCAGCCAAGACAGCTCAAGGGCCGAAAACTATGGCTACACCTTC; CDR3: CASSQDSSRAENYGYTF
size: .; V: TRBV29-1; D: .; J: TRBJ2-5; DNA: TGCAGCGTTGAAGGAGCTAGCCGGGAGACCCAGTACTTC; CDR3: CSVEGASRETQYF
size: .; V: TRBV11-3; D: .; J: TRBJ1-1; DNA: TGTGCCAGCAGCTTAGAAGCGGGGCACACTGAAGCTTTCTTT; CDR3: CASSLEAGHTEAFF
size: once; V: TRBV6-5; D: .; J: TRBJ2-5; DNA: TGTGCCAGCAGTCGGACCTTTGGGTCGGAGACCCAGTACTTC; CDR3: CASSRTFGSETQYF
size: .; V: TRBV7-3; D: .; J: TRBJ2-3; DNA: TGTGCCAGCAGCTTATCGGGGACTAGCACAGATACGCAGTATTTT; CDR3: CASSLSGTSTDTQYF
size: .; V: TRBV9; D: .; J: TRBJ2-1; DNA: TGTGCCAGCAGCCAGGGACGGAATAACAATGAGCAGTTCTTC; CDR3: CASSQGRNNNEQFF
size: .; V: TRBV10-3; D: TRBD1; J: TRBJ2-7; DNA: TGTGCCATCAGTGTGGACAGGGGCTACGAGCAGTACTTC; CDR3: CAISVDRGYEQYF
size: .; V: TRBV9; D: TRBD2; J: TRBJ2-1; DNA: TGTGCCAGCAGCGTAGACTCCGGTAGCGGGAGGGAAAAGTCCTCCTACAATGAGCAGTTCTTC; CDR3: CASSVDSGSGREKSSYNEQFF
size: .; V: TRBV7-2; D: .; J: TRBJ1-5; DNA: TGTGCCAGCAGCTTAGGGAGCATGAGCAATCAGCCCCAGCATTTT; CDR3: CASSLGSMSNQPQHF
size: .; V: TRBV27; D: TRBD1; J: TRBJ1-2; DNA: TGTGCCAGCAGTTCCGGACAGGGGGCGCGAGCTAACTATGGCTACACCTTC; CDR3: CASSSGQGARANYGYTF
size: .; V: TRBV5-1; D: TRBD2; J: TRBJ2-7; DNA: TGCGCCAGCAGCTTGTCTAGCGGGGGTCCCTACGAGCAGTACTTC; CDR3: CASSLSSGGPYEQYF
size: .; V: TRBV28; D: TRBD2; J: TRBJ2-7; DNA: TGTGCCAGCATATCCCCTACCGGGACTAGCGGTCCCTATGAGCAGTACTTC; CDR3: CASISPTGTSGPYEQYF
size: .; V: TRBV7-3; D: .; J: TRBJ2-2; DNA: TGTGCCAGCAGCTTAAGTGGGGGGAACACCGGGGAGCTGTTTTTT; CDR3: CASSLSGGNTGELFF
size: .; V: TRBV28; D: TRBD2; J: TRBJ2-3; DNA: TGTGCCAGCAAAATAGAGCGGGAGGGCCCAGGGCAGTATTTT; CDR3: CASKIEREGPGQYF
size: .; V: TRBV6-4; D: .; J: TRBJ1-2; DNA: TGTGCCAGCAGTTCTGGGGGTCGTGGCTACACCTTC; CDR3: CASSSGGRGYTF
size: .; V: TRBV9; D: TRBD1; J: TRBJ2-4; DNA: TGTGCCAGCAGCGTAGGGGAGGAGGGCAGGGGGCGATTAAGGCGAAACATTCAGTACTTC; CDR3: CASSVGEEGRGRLRRNIQYF
size: once; V: TRBV4-2; D: .; J: TRBJ2-7; DNA: TGTGCCAGCAGCCAATTCTCCGGGACTCAAACCTACGAGCAGTACTTC; CDR3: CASSQFSGTQTYEQYF
size: .; V: TRBV4-3; D: .; J: TRBJ1-2; DNA: TGCGCCAGCAGCCAAGTAGCTGGGAGGAGCGGCTACACCTTC; CDR3: CASSQVAGRSGYTF
size: .; V: TRBV5-1; D: TRBD1; J: TRBJ2-7; DNA: TGCGCCAGCAGCCCGGGACAGGGGGCGGGTAGCGAGCAGTACTTC; CDR3: CASSPGQGAGSEQYF
size: .; V: TRBV11-2; D: TRBD2; J: TRBJ2-5; DNA: TGTGCCAGCAGCTTAGAGCCCGCTTGGGCGGGAGACAACCAAGAGACCCAGTACTTC; CDR3: CASSLEPAWAGDNQETQYF
size: .; V: TRBV27; D: TRBD2; J: TRBJ2-5; DNA: TGTGCCAGCAGTTCACGGGTAGCGGGAGGGCCGAGGCAAGAGACCCAGTACTTC; CDR3: CASSSRVAGGPRQETQYF
size: .; V: TRBV18; D: TRBD1; J: TRBJ1-4; DNA: TGTGCCAGCTCACCCCAGGGGGCAGATGAAAAACTGTTTTTT; CDR3: CASSPQGADEKLFF
size: .; V: TRBV27; D: TRBD1; J: TRBJ2-7; DNA: TGTGCCAGCGGGGACAGCTTCTCCTACGAGCAGTACTTC; CDR3: CASGDSFSYEQYF
size: .; V: TRBV6-4; D: .; J: TRBJ2-1; DNA: TGTGCCAGCAGTGACTCCAATAACAATGAGCAGTTCTTC; CDR3: CASSDSNNNEQFF
size: .; V: TRBV7-7; D: .; J: TRBJ2-5; DNA: TGTGCCAGCAGCTTAACAGGGTGGGAGACCCAGTACTTC; CDR3: CASSLTGWETQYF
size: .; V: TRBV2; D: .; J: TRBJ2-5; DNA: TGTGCCAGCAGTGTTATCATTTTTGAGACCCAGTACTTC; CDR3: CASSVIIFETQYF
size: .; V: TRBV7-9; D: .; J: TRBJ2-7; DNA: TGTGCCAGCAGCCCCCCCGGGACTCTGACCTACGAGCAGTACTTC; CDR3: CASSPPGTLTYEQYF
size: few; V: TRBV28; D: .; J: TRBJ2-7; DNA: TGTGCCAGCAGTCCACCGGGACTGAAGTACGAGCAGTACTTC; CDR3: CASSPPGLKYEQYF
size: .; V: TRBV19; D: .; J: TRBJ2-2; DNA: TGTGCCAGTAGGCTGGGGGGCGGGATTAACACCGGGGAGCTGTTTTTT; CDR3: CASRLGGGINTGELFF
size: .; V: TRBV7-3; D: .; J: TRBJ2-2; DNA: TGTGCCAGCAGCTTAACTGGTTCGAACACCGGGGAGCTGTTTTTT; CDR3: CASSLTGSNTGELFF
size: .; V: TRBV6-4; D: .; J: TRBJ2-3; DNA: TGTGCCAGCAGTGAAGGATTAGGCACAGATACGCAGTATTTT; CDR3: CASSEGLGTDTQYF
size: .; V: TRBV4-1; D: .; J: TRBJ2-3; DNA: TGCGCCAGCAGCCAAGGAGGGGGAATGCAGGCAGATACGCAGTATTTT; CDR3: CASSQGGGMQADTQYF
size: .; V: TRBV5-6; D: TRBD2; J: TRBJ2-5; DNA: TGTGCCAGCAGCCTGAACAGGTGGGAGGGAGAGACCCAGTACTTC; CDR3: CASSLNRWEGETQYF
size: .; V: TRBV28; D: .; J: TRBJ2-7; DNA: TGTGCCAGCAGTTTACCCACTAGTGGCGAGCAGTACTTC; CDR3: CASSLPTSGEQYF
size: .; V: TRBV2; D: TRBD1; J: TRBJ1-4; DNA: TGTGCCAGCAGTGAAGCGCCCCTGGGACAGGGGTGGGTGGAAAAACTGTTTTTT; CDR3: CASSEAPLGQGWVEKLFF
size: once; V: TRBV11-2; D: .; J: TRBJ2-7; DNA: TGTGCCAGCAGATTAGTTGGCGACAAGGACGGGCATAGGCAGTACTTC; CDR3: CASRLVGDKDGHRQYF
size: .; V: TRBV28; D: TRBD1; J: TRBJ2-7; DNA: TGTGCCAGCAGGATCGGGACAGCTTTCTACGAGCAGTACTTC; CDR3: CASRIGTAFYEQYF
size: .; V: TRBV29-1; D: .; J: TRBJ2-7; DNA: TGCAGCGCCGCATTCAGAGCCAGGGAGCAGTACTTC; CDR3: CSAAFRAREQYF
size: .; V: TRBV29-1; D: .; J: TRBJ1-4; DNA: TGCAGCGTTGGAAGCTCCCGTGGGGAAAAACTGTTTTTT; CDR3: CSVGSSRGEKLFF
size: .; V: TRBV6-1; D: .; J: TRBJ2-7; DNA: TGTGCCAGCATAAAGGCGGTCAAGCAGTACTTC; CDR3: CASIKAVKQYF
size: .; V: TRBV7-3; D: .; J: TRBJ1-1; DNA: TGTGCCAGCAGCTTACAGGGGAACACTGAAGCTTTCTTT; CDR3: CASSLQGNTEAFF
size: .; V: TRBV19; D: .; J: TRBJ1-4; DNA: TGTGCCAGTAGCCTACTCCACGTCGGGGCTAATGAAAAACTGTTTTTT; CDR3: CASSLLHVGANEKLFF
size: .; V: TRBV27; D: .; J: TRBJ2-7; DNA: TGTGCCAGCAGTTTACGTAACGGGGCTCCGTACTTC; CDR3: CASSLRNGAPYF